The rows below give T cell receptor beta chains drawn from one sample of a study of T cells in Graves' hyperthyroidism and ophthalmopathy. One entry per CDR3 protein results from TCRdb running MiXCR on the multiplex PCR reads. The table lists some 370,000 distinct CDR3 sequences, around an eighth of them singletons. Input material: blood. These receptors were collected from a man in his forties or fifties with Graves' ophthalmopathy. Both conserved end residues are part of each CDR3. D genes are given only for firm matches. Part of the rows lack a size; the others show once, few, many or a class for expanded clones.

TRBV7-9	TRBD2	many	TRBJ2-1	CASSMTSLAYNEQFF	TGTGCCAGCAGCATGACTAGCTTGGCCTACAATGAGCAGTTCTTC
TRBV5-1	TRBD2	.	TRBJ2-1	CASSSHLAGEVNEQFF	TGCGCCAGCAGCTCCCATCTAGCGGGAGAAGTGAATGAGCAGTTCTTC
TRBV20-1	TRBD2	many	TRBJ2-3	CSASPTSASTDTQYF	TGCAGTGCTAGCCCTACTAGCGCTAGCACAGATACGCAGTATTTT
TRBV20-1	.	many	TRBJ2-3	CSASGDTQYF	TGCAGTGCTAGCGGGGATACGCAGTATTTT
TRBV20-1	TRBD1	.	TRBJ2-5	CSVRTGRGETQYF	TGCAGTGTTCGGACAGGGAGAGGAGAGACCCAGTACTTC
TRBV5-1	.	many	TRBJ2-3	CASSFTGTSTDTQYF	TGCGCCAGCAGCTTTACCGGGACTAGCACAGATACGCAGTATTTT
TRBV5-1	TRBD2	.	TRBJ2-3	CASSWTSSTSTDTQYF	TGCGCCAGCAGCTGGACTAGCTCGACTAGCACAGATACGCAGTATTTT
TRBV18	.	many	TRBJ2-7	CASSPLERSSSYEQYF	TGTGCCAGCTCACCACTTGAAAGGAGTAGCTCCTACGAGCAGTACTTC
TRBV11-3	.	.	TRBJ2-1	CASSPLNRGEQFF	TGTGCCAGCAGCCCTCTCAACAGAGGCGAGCAGTTCTTC
TRBV10-3	.	many	TRBJ1-1	CAARSGLGNTEAFF	TGTGCCGCCAGATCAGGGTTGGGGAACACTGAAGCTTTCTTT
TRBV5-1	.	many	TRBJ2-2	CASSSIGNTGELFF	TGCGCCAGCAGCTCCATAGGCAACACCGGGGAGCTGTTTTTT
TRBV27	.	many	TRBJ2-7	CASSLGTGGLTEQYF	TGTGCCAGCAGTTTAGGGACCGGGGGGCTAACCGAGCAGTACTTC
TRBV2	TRBD2	.	TRBJ2-7	CASRLTSGLRDSYEQYF	TGTGCCAGCAGACTCACTAGCGGCCTACGTGATAGCTACGAGCAGTACTTC
TRBV6-1	TRBD1	few	TRBJ1-1	CASSYPWDRNTEAFF	TGTGCCAGCAGTTACCCATGGGACAGAAACACTGAAGCTTTCTTT
TRBV6-2/TRBV6-3	.	many	TRBJ2-3	CASSYGGRPSTDTQYF	TGTGCCAGCAGTTACGGTGGGAGACCTAGCACAGATACGCAGTATTTT
TRBV29-1	.	many	TRBJ2-5	CSVERQHQETQYF	TGCAGCGTTGAAAGGCAGCACCAAGAGACCCAGTACTTC
TRBV30	.	many	TRBJ2-1	CAWSVLGLAYNEQFF	TGTGCCTGGAGTGTACTGGGACTGGCATACAATGAGCAGTTCTTC
TRBV30	.	.	TRBJ2-3	CAWNRGGTDTQYF	TGTGCCTGGAATAGGGGTGGCACAGATACGCAGTATTTT
TRBV19	TRBD1	.	TRBJ2-1	CASIGQADNEQFF	TGTGCCAGTATTGGACAGGCAGACAATGAGCAGTTCTTC
TRBV3-1	.	many	TRBJ2-7	CASSRLGNYEQYF	TGTGCCAGCAGCCGCCTCGGGAACTACGAGCAGTACTTC
TRBV24-1	TRBD1	many	TRBJ2-2	CAAPWTGTANTGELFF	TGTGCCGCCCCTTGGACCGGGACAGCGAACACCGGGGAGCTGTTTTTT
TRBV29-1	.	few	TRBJ2-3	CSLALAAGDTQYF	TGCAGCCTCGCCCTAGCCGCGGGGGATACGCAGTATTTT
TRBV7-9	.	few	TRBJ1-3	CASSFRTQERKHTIYF	TGTGCCAGCAGCTTCAGGACCCAGGAGAGGAAACACACCATATATTTT
TRBV9	TRBD2	few	TRBJ2-3	CASSAYGTSARTDTQYF	TGTGCCAGCAGCGCTTACGGGACTAGCGCCCGCACAGATACGCAGTATTTT
TRBV19	.	few	TRBJ2-5	CASSRDIQEETQYF	TGTGCCAGTAGTCGGGACATACAGGAAGAGACCCAGTACTTC
TRBV18	.	many	TRBJ2-1	CASSPRSPGGSYNEQFF	TGTGCCAGCTCACCACGGAGTCCCGGGGGCAGTTACAATGAGCAGTTCTTC
TRBV19	.	.	TRBJ1-1	CASTATGPYEAFF	TGTGCCAGTACCGCAACTGGTCCGTATGAAGCTTTCTTT
TRBV6-1	TRBD1	.	TRBJ1-6	CASSTGVDGSPLHF	TGTGCCAGCAGCACAGGGGTAGACGGATCACCCCTCCACTTT
TRBV5-1	.	few	TRBJ1-3	CASSLSVLSGNTIYF	TGCGCCAGCAGCTTGTCCGTTCTCTCTGGAAACACCATATATTTT
TRBV2	.	few	TRBJ1-5	CASNRQQNSNQPQHF	TGTGCCAGCAACCGACAGCAAAATAGCAATCAGCCCCAGCATTTT
TRBV7-8	.	few	TRBJ2-7	CASSLLKVMDSSYEQYF	TGTGCCAGCAGCCTATTAAAAGTGATGGACAGTTCCTACGAGCAGTACTTC
TRBV6-6	TRBD2	many	TRBJ2-2	CASSYGGLAGGTGELFF	TGTGCCAGCAGTTACGGGGGACTAGCGGGAGGCACCGGGGAGCTGTTTTTT
TRBV7-9	.	many	TRBJ2-7	CASSFGGPSYEQYF	TGTGCCAGCAGCTTTGGGGGACCCAGCTACGAGCAGTACTTC
TRBV7-2	TRBD2	many	TRBJ2-7	CASSLFTSGRYEQYF	TGTGCCAGCAGCTTATTCACTAGCGGGAGGTACGAGCAGTACTTC
TRBV5-1	.	many	TRBJ1-2	CASSLTSDGGAIYGYTF	TGCGCCAGCAGCCTGACCTCAGACGGGGGGGCGATCTATGGCTACACCTTC
TRBV2	TRBD2	many	TRBJ2-1	CARAGTSRYNEQFF	TGTGCCAGGGCCGGGACTAGCAGATACAATGAGCAGTTCTTC
TRBV20-1	.	many	TRBJ1-2	CSARAQPSYGYTF	TGCAGTGCTAGAGCGCAACCTAGCTATGGCTACACCTTC
TRBV9	TRBD1	few	TRBJ2-2	CASTSPGGSNTGELFF	TGTGCCAGCACCTCACCAGGGGGCTCGAACACCGGGGAGCTGTTTTTT
TRBV20-1	.	.	TRBJ2-3	CSALSATRGAADTQYF	TGCAGTGCTCTTTCGGCGACTAGAGGGGCGGCAGATACGCAGTATTTT
TRBV28	.	many	TRBJ1-2	CASSLETRPRGGYGYTF	TGTGCCAGCAGTTTAGAAACACGACCACGGGGTGGCTATGGCTACACCTTC
TRBV30	.	few	TRBJ1-5	CAWRGTQGGQPQHF	TGTGCCTGGAGGGGCACCCAAGGCGGTCAGCCCCAGCATTTT
TRBV9	TRBD2	.	TRBJ2-2	CASSGGLAGVSYTGELFF	TGTGCCAGCAGCGGCGGACTAGCGGGAGTGTCGTACACCGGGGAGCTGTTTTTT
TRBV27	TRBD1	.	TRBJ1-2	CASSSGQGVGMDGYTF	TGTGCCAGCAGTAGCGGACAGGGGGTTGGGATGGATGGCTACACCTTC
TRBV6-1	TRBD2	few	TRBJ2-3	CASRGGTSGSYNTQYF	TGTGCCAGCAGGGGGGGAACTAGCGGGAGTTATAATACGCAGTATTTT
TRBV27	.	many	TRBJ2-3	CASSFRALTDTQYF	TGTGCCAGCAGTTTCCGAGCATTAACAGATACGCAGTATTTT
TRBV11-1	.	many	TRBJ2-1	CASSPLLRDNEQFF	TGTGCCAGCAGCCCTTTACTCAGAGACAATGAGCAGTTCTTC
TRBV18	.	many	TRBJ2-5	CASSPTPRQETQYF	TGTGCCAGCTCACCAACCCCCAGGCAAGAGACCCAGTACTTC
TRBV27	.	many	TRBJ2-7	CASSSGAEYEQYF	TGTGCCAGCAGTTCCGGGGCGGAGTACGAGCAGTACTTC
TRBV2	.	many	TRBJ2-2	CASSVGGELFF	TGTGCCAGCAGTGTTGGCGGGGAGCTGTTTTTT
TRBV12-3/TRBV12-4	TRBD1	many	TRBJ2-1	CASSHPGTGFVITYNEQFF	TGTGCCAGCAGCCATCCTGGGACAGGGTTTGTGATAACCTACAATGAGCAGTTCTTC